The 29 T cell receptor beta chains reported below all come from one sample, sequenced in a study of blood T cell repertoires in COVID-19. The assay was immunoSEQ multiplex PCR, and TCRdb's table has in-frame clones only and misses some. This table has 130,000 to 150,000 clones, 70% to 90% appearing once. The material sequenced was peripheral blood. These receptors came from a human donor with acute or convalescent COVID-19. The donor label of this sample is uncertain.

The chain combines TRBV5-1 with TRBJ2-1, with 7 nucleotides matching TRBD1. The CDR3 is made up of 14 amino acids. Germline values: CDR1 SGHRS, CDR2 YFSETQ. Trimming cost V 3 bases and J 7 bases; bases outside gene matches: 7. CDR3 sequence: CASSSQGTENEQFF. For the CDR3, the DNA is TGCGCCAGCAGCTCACAGGGGACGGAGAATGAGCAGTTCTTC.

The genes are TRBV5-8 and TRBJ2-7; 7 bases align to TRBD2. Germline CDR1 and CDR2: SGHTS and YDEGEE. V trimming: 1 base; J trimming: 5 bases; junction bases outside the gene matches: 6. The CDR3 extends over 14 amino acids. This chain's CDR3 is CASSLFLTSHEQYV. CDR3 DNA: TGTGCCAGCAGCTTGTTCTTGACTAGCCACGAGCAGTACGTC.

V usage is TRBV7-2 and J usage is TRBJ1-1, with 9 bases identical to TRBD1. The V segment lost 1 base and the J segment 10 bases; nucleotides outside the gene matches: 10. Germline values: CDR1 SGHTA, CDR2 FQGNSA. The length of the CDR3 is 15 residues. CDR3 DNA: TGTGCCAGCAGCTTAGAAGGGACAGGGTCAGTTGCAGCTTTCTTT. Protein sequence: CASSLEGTGSVAAFF.

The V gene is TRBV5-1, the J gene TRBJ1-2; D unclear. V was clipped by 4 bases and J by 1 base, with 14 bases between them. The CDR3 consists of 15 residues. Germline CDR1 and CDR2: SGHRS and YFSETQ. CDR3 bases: TGCGCCAGCAGCGCTCTGAGAGGGAGTAACTATGGCTACACCTTC. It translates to CASSALRGSNYGYTF.

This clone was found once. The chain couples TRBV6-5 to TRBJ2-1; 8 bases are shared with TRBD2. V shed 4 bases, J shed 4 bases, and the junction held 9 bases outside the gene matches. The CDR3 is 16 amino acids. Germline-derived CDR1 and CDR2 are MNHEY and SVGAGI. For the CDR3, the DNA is TGTGCCAGCAGTTCCTCCGGGGGGGCCAGGTACAATGAGCAGTTCTTC. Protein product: CASSSSGGARYNEQFF.

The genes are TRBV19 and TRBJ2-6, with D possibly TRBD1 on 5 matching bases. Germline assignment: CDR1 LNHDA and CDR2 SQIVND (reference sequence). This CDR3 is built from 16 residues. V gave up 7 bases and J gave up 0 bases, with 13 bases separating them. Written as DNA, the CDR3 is TGTGCCAGTACCGACAGTTCCCGCTCTGGGGCCAACGTCCTGACTTTC. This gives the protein CASTDSSRSGANVLTF.

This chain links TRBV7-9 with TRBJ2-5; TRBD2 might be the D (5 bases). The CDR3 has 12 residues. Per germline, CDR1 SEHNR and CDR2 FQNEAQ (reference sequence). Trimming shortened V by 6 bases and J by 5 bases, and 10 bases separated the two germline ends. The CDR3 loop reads CASSYTGETQYF. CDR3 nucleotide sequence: TGTGCCAGCAGTTATACGGGGGAGACCCAGTACTTC.

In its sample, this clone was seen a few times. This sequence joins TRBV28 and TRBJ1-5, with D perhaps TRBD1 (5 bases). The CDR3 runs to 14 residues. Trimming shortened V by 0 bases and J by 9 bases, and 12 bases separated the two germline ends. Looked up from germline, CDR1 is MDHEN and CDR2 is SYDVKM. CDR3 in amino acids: CASSLWAAQGPQHF. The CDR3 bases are TGTGCCAGCAGTTTATGGGCCGCGCAGGGGCCCCAGCATTTT.

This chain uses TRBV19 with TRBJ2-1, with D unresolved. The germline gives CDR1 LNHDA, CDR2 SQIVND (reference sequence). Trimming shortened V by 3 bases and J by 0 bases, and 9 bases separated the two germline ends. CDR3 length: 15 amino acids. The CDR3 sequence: CASSIAWSSYNEQFF. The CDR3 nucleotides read TGTGCCAGTAGTATTGCGTGGAGCTCCTACAATGAGCAGTTCTTC.

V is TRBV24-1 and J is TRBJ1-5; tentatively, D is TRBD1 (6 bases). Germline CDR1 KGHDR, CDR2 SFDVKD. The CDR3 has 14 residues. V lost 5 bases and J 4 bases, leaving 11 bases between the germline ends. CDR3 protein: CATSAGGRNQPQHF. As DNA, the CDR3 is TGTGCCACCAGTGCGGGGGGCCGGAATCAGCCCCAGCATTTT.

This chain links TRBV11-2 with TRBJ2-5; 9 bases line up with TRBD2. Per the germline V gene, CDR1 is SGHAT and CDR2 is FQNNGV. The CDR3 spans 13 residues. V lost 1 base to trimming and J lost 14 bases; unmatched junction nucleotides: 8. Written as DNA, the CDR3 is TGTGCCAGCAGCTTAGTGGTCGCTAGCGGGGTCTACTTC. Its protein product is CASSLVVASGVYF.

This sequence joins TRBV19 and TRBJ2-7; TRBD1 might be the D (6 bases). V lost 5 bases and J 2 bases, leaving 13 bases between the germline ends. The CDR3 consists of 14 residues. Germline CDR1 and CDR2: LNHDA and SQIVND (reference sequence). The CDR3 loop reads CASSQAQGTYEQYF. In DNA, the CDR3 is TGTGCCAGTAGTCAGGCACAGGGAACCTACGAGCAGTACTTC.

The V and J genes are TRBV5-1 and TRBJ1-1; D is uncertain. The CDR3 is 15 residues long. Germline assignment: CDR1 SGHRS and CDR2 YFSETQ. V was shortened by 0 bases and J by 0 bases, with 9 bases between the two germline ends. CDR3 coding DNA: TGCGCCAGCAGCTTGGGTGAGAGAGTGAACACTGAAGCTTTCTTT. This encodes CASSLGERVNTEAFF.

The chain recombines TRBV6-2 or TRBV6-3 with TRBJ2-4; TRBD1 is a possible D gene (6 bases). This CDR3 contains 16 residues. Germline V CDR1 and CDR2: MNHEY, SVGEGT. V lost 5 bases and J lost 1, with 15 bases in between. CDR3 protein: CASSTQRQVAKNIQYF. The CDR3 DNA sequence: TGTGCCAGCAGTACTCAACGACAGGTTGCCAAAAACATTCAGTACTTC.

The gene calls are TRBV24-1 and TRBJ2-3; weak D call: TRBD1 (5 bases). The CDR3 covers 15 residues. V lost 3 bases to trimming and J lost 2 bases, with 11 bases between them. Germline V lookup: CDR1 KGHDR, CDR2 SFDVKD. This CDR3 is CATSDSVRDTDTQYF. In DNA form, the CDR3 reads TGTGCCACCAGTGATAGCGTCAGGGACACAGATACGCAGTATTTT.

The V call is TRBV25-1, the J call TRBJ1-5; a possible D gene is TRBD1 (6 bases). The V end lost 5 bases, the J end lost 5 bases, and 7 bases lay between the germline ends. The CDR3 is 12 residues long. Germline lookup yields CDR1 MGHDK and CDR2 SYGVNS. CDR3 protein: CASSNRDQPQHF. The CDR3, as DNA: TGTGCCAGCAGTAACAGGGATCAGCCCCAGCATTTT.

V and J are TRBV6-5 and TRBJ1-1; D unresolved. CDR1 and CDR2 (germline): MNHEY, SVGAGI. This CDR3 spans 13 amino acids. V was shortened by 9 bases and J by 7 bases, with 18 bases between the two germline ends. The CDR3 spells CASREAARGEAFF. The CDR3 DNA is TGTGCCAGTAGGGAGGCAGCGAGAGGTGAAGCTTTCTTT.

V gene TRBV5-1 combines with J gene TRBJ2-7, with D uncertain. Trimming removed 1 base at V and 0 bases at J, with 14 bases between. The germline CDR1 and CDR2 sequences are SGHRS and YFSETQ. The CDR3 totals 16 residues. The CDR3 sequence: CASSLSLTYGSYEQYF. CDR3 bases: TGCGCCAGCAGCTTGTCGTTGACATACGGCTCCTACGAGCAGTACTTC. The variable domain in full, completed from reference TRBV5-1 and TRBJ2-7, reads KAGVTQTPRYLIKTRGQQVTLSCSPISGHRSVSWYQQTPGQGLQFLFEYFSETQRNKGNFPGRFSGRQFSNSRSEMNVSTLELGDSALYLCASSLSLTYGSYEQYFGPGTRLTVT.

CDR3 nucleotides: TGTGCCACCAGTGATCCATCCTCGACAGGGGGTGATGGCTACACCTTC. This gives the protein CATSDPSSTGGDGYTF. The chain uses TRBV24-1 and TRBJ1-2; 9 nucleotides match TRBD1. CDR3 length equals 16 residues. V shed 3 bases, J shed 6 bases, and the junction held 10 bases outside the gene matches. The germline CDR1 and CDR2 sequences are KGHDR and SFDVKD.

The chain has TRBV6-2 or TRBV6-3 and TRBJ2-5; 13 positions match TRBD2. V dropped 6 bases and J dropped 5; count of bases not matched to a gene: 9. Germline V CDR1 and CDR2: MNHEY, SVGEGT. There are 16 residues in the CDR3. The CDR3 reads CASSFTGLAGEETQYF. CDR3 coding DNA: TGTGCCAGCAGCTTTACTGGACTAGCGGGGGAGGAGACCCAGTACTTC.

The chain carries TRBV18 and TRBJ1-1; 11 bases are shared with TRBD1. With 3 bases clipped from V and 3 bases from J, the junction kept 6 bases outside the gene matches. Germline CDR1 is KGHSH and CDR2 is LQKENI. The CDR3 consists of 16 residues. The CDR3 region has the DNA TGTGCCAGCTCACCTTGGACAGGGGGCGCGTACACTGAAGCTTTCTTT. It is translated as CASSPWTGGAYTEAFF.

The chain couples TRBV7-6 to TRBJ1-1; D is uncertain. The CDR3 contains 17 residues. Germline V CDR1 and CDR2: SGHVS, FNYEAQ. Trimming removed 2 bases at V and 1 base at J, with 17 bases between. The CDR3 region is CASSLRQVGEANTEAFF. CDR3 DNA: TGTGCCAGCAGCTTAAGGCAAGTCGGTGAGGCGAACACTGAAGCTTTCTTT. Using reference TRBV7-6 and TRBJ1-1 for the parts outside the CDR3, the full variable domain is GAGVSQSPRYKVTKRGQDVALRCDPISGHVSLYWYRQALGQGPEFLTYFNYEAQQDKSGLPNDRFSAERPEGSISTLTIQRTEQRDSAMYRCASSLRQVGEANTEAFFGQGTRLTVV.

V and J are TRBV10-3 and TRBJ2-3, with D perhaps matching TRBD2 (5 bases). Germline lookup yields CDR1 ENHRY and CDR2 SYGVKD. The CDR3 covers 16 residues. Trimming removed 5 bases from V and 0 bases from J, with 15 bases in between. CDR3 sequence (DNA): TGTGCCATCAGTAACCCTCGGGGTCCTAGCACAGATACGCAGTATTTT. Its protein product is CAISNPRGPSTDTQYF.

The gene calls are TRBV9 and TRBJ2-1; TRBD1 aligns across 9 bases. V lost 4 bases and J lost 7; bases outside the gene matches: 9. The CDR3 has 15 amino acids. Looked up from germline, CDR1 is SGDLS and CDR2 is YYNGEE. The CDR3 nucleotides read TGTGCCAGCAGCTCGACAGGGGGATTTTATAATGAGCAGTTCTTC. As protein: CASSSTGGFYNEQFF.

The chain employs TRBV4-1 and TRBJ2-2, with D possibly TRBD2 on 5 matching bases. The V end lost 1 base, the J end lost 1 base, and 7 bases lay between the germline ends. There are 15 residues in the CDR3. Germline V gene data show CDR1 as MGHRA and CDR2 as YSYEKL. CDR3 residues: CASSQGRGNTGELFF. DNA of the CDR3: TGCGCCAGCAGCCAAGGTCGGGGGAACACCGGGGAGCTGTTTTTT.

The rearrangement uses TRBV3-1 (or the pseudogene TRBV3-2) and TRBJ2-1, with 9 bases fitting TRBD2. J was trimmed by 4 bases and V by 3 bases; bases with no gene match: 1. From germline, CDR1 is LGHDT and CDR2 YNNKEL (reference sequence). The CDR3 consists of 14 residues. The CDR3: CASSQTSGYNEQFF. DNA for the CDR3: TGTGCCAGCAGCCAGACTAGCGGATACAATGAGCAGTTCTTC.

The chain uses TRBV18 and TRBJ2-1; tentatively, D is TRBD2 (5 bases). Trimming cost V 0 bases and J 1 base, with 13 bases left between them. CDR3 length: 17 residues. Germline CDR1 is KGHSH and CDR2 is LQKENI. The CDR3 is CASSPPVGGGSYNEQFF. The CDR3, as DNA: TGTGCCAGCTCACCACCGGTCGGAGGCGGGTCCTACAATGAGCAGTTCTTC.

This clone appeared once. The CDR3 DNA reads as TGTGCCAGCAGCATTAGCGGGACGAACACCGGGGAGCTGTTTTTT. Translation: CASSISGTNTGELFF. The chain carries TRBV7-3 and TRBJ2-2, with 8 bases matching TRBD2. Germline assignment: CDR1 SGHTA and CDR2 FQGTGA. Germline trimming cut 5 bases from V and 0 bases from J; bases unmatched to any gene: 2. The CDR3 consists of 15 residues.

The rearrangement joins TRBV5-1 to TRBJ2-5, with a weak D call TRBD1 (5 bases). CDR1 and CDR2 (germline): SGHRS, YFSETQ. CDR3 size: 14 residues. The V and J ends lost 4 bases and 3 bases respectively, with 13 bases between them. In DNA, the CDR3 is TGCGCCAGCAGCCCGACGACAGTTAAAGAGACCCAGTACTTC. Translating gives CASSPTTVKETQYF.